This is a list of T cell receptor beta chains from one sample in a study of CD8+ T cells in alopecia areata. Here immunoSEQ multiplex PCR was the method, and the copy in TCRdb shows in-frame clones only, minus some. The sample includes around 300,000 clones, roughly 63% of them seen just once. Sequences were derived from CD4+ T cells sorted from blood, sampled at week 52, from a patient treated with tofacitinib. These receptors originate from a human donor with alopecia areata. Each CDR3 is given with its conserved first and last residue. D genes are given only for firm matches. Expanded clones get a size class; other rows say once, few or many, or leave the size out.

D gene,V gene,clone size,J gene,CDR3 protein,CDR3 DNA
NA,TRBV7-9,NA,TRBJ2-5,CASSPRLLGPETQYF,TGTGCCAGCAGCCCGCGGCTACTTGGTCCGGAGACCCAGTACTTC
NA,TRBV19,NA,TRBJ2-5,CASRAADRPPETQYF,TGTGCCAGTAGGGCGGCGGACCGGCCCCCAGAGACCCAGTACTTC
TRBD1,TRBV7-9,few,TRBJ1-1,CASSSSGQGNTEAFF,TGTGCCAGCAGCTCTTCGGGACAGGGTAACACTGAAGCTTTCTTT
NA,TRBV15,NA,TRBJ1-2,CATSRVGEGYTF,TGTGCCACCAGCAGAGTGGGGGAAGGCTACACCTTC
TRBD1,TRBV30,NA,TRBJ1-1,CAWSVRGSLGTEAFF,TGTGCCTGGAGTGTACGAGGTTCTTTGGGGACAGAGGCTTTCTTT
NA,TRBV6-5,NA,TRBJ2-3,CASKATGTDTQYF,TGTGCCAGCAAGGCGACGGGCACAGATACGCAGTATTTT
TRBD1,TRBV10-3,few,TRBJ1-2,CAISEQGDYGYTF,TGTGCCATCAGTGAGCAGGGGGACTATGGCTACACCTTC
TRBD1,TRBV7-3,NA,TRBJ2-5,CASSSGQGAGKTQYF,TGTGCCAGCAGCTCGGGACAGGGGGCAGGAAAGACCCAGTACTTC
TRBD1,TRBV30,NA,TRBJ2-2,CAWSRQGGTGELFF,TGTGCCTGGAGCCGACAGGGGGGGACCGGGGAGCTGTTTTTT
TRBD1,TRBV30,NA,TRBJ1-6,CAWSATGTRANSPLHF,TGTGCCTGGAGTGCGACAGGGACTAGGGCTAATTCACCCCTCCACTTT
NA,TRBV9,NA,TRBJ1-6,CASSVSLSDRDYNSPLHF,TGTGCCAGCAGCGTGTCCCTCTCGGACAGAGATTATAATTCACCCCTCCACTTT
NA,TRBV11-2,few,TRBJ1-1,CASSLSDGSEAFF,TGTGCCAGCAGCTTATCGGATGGGAGTGAAGCTTTCTTT
TRBD1,TRBV7-3,NA,TRBJ2-7,CASSSGQSYEQYF,TGTGCCAGCAGCTCGGGACAGTCCTACGAGCAGTACTTC
NA,TRBV20-1,NA,TRBJ1-3,CSAKQGNTIYF,TGCAGTGCGAAACAGGGAAACACCATATATTTT
NA,TRBV6-1,once,TRBJ1-2,CASSEGARDEGYTF,TGTGCCAGCAGTGAGGGGGCCAGGGATGAGGGCTACACCTTC
NA,TRBV7-2,NA,TRBJ1-4,CASSQPQWQKLFF,TGTGCCAGCAGTCAACCACAGTGGCAAAAACTGTTTTTT
NA,TRBV20-1,once,TRBJ2-5,CSASVPETQYF,TGCAGTGCTAGCGTTCCGGAGACCCAGTACTTC
NA,TRBV29-1,NA,TRBJ1-1,CSAWQGRTTEAFF,TGCAGCGCCTGGCAGGGGAGAACCACTGAAGCTTTCTTT
NA,TRBV29-1,NA,TRBJ2-2,CSVLGGTGELFF,TGCAGCGTCCTAGGGGGTACCGGGGAGCTGTTTTTT
TRBD1,TRBV15,NA,TRBJ1-1,CAATTGVNTEAFF,TGTGCCGCCACAACAGGGGTGAACACTGAAGCTTTCTTT
NA,TRBV6-5,NA,TRBJ2-7,CASRKTSPPYEQYF,TGTGCCAGCAGGAAGACTAGTCCCCCCTACGAGCAGTACTTC
NA,TRBV5-6,few,TRBJ1-1,CASSRLFMNTEAFF,TGTGCCAGCAGCCGGCTGTTCATGAACACTGAAGCTTTCTTT
NA,TRBV30,NA,TRBJ1-1,CAWSVSGVNTEAFF,TGTGCCTGGAGTGTATCCGGGGTGAACACTGAAGCTTTCTTT
NA,TRBV5-1,NA,TRBJ1-1,CASSLVADTNTEAFF,TGCGCCAGCAGCTTGGTCGCAGATACGAACACTGAAGCTTTCTTT
NA,TRBV29-1,NA,TRBJ2-5,CSVEPTGRKTQYF,TGCAGCGTTGAGCCTACAGGGCGTAAGACCCAGTACTTC
NA,TRBV13,NA,TRBJ2-5,CASSLPARRETQYF,TGTGCCAGCAGCTTACCGGCTCGGCGGGAGACCCAGTACTTC
NA,TRBV9,NA,TRBJ2-3,CASSPHPSTDTQYF,TGTGCCAGCAGCCCCCATCCTAGCACAGATACGCAGTATTTT
NA,TRBV4-2,NA,TRBJ1-1,CASSQDRLGEAFF,TGTGCCAGCAGCCAAGACAGGTTAGGAGAAGCTTTCTTT
TRBD1,TRBV5-1,NA,TRBJ2-2,CASSLMTGVNTGELFF,TGCGCCAGCAGCTTGATGACAGGGGTCAACACCGGGGAGCTGTTTTTT
TRBD2,TRBV25-1,NA,TRBJ2-1,CASSELAVKLGEQFF,TGTGCCAGCAGTGAACTAGCGGTCAAGCTTGGTGAGCAGTTCTTC
NA,TRBV6-5,few,TRBJ2-2,CASSYAVTGELFF,TGTGCCAGCAGTTACGCCGTGACCGGGGAGCTGTTTTTT